This T cell receptor beta chain was observed in a study of blood T cell repertoires in COVID-19. In the study overall: There were acute and convalescent COVID-19 samples, and they came from the United States, Italy and Spain.

Sequencing used immunoSEQ multiplex PCR; TCRdb keeps in-frame clones, though not all of them. The sample lists about 35,000 clones; over 75% were seen once. Germline V CDR1 and CDR2: PRHDT, FYEKMQ (reference sequence). V was pared by 2 bases and J by 4 bases, with 11 bases of the junction left unmatched. CDR3 size: 17 residues. Sequenced material: peripheral blood. The receptor comes from a human donor in a cohort sampled during active or convalescent COVID-19. The donor label of this sample is uncertain. The rearrangement joins TRBV13 to TRBJ2-1; TRBD2 agrees at 7 bases. The CDR3 is CASSLTSSGGGYNEQFF. The CDR3, as DNA: TGTGCCAGCAGCTTAACCTCTTCGGGGGGAGGGTACAATGAGCAGTTCTTC.